This TCR beta chain was identified in a study of T cells in narcolepsy. As for the study in general: Healthy controls were enrolled alongside patients with narcolepsy type 1 or type 2. General study points: Comparing one patient's CSF and blood CD4+ clonotypes highlighted HCRT- and TRIB2-specific autoreactive clonotypes. No autoreactive T cell clone sequences appeared in some memory CD4+ repertoires. Healthy controls reportedly lacked the autoreactive clonotypes serially found in patients' blood.

A word on this clone: Its antigen is currently unknown.

The CDR3 has 14 amino acids. Trimming took 4 bases from V and 5 from J, leaving 12 bases between them. Germline values: CDR1 MNHEY, CDR2 SVGAGI. Profiled with immunoSEQ multiplex PCR; TCRdb holds only in-frame clones, not every one. The profile shows about 20,000 clones, about 80% of them singletons. The clonotype was recovered from a human donor in good health. Sequenced input: memory (CD45RA-) CD4+ T cells from blood. V is TRBV6-5 and J is TRBJ1-5, with unresolved D. CDR3 in amino acids: CASSSPGLDQPQHF. CDR3 nucleotides: TGTGCCAGCAGTTCGCCAGGCCTTGATCAGCCCCAGCATTTT.